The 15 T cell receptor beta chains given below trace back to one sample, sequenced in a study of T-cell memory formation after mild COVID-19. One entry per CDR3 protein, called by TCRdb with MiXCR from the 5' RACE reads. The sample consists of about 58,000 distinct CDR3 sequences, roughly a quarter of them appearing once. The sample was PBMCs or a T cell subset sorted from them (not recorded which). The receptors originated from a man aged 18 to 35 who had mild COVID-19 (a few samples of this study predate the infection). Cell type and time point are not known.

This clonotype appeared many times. The CDR3 region is CSASDSYSTDTQYF. The DNA for the CDR3 is TGCAGTGCTTCGGACAGTTACAGCACAGATACGCAGTATTTT. The chain is built from TRBV20-1 and TRBJ2-3; possibly TRBD1 for D (6 bases). The germline V and J ends were trimmed by 5 bases and 0 bases, with 12 bases remaining between them. Germline CDR1 and CDR2: DFQATT and SNEGSKA (reference sequence). This CDR3 contains 14 residues.

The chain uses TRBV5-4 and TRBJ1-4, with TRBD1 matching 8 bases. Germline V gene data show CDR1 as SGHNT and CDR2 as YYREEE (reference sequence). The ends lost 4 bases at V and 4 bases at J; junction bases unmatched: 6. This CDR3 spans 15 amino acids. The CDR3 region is CASSQGQGDNEKLFF. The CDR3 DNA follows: TGTGCCAGCAGCCAAGGACAGGGCGATAATGAAAAACTGTTTTTT.

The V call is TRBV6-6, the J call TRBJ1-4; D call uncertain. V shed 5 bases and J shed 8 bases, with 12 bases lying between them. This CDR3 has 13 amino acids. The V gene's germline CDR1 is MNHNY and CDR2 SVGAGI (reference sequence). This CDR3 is CASSPRLGEKLFF. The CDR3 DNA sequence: TGTGCCAGCAGTCCCCGTCTAGGGGAAAAACTGTTTTTT.

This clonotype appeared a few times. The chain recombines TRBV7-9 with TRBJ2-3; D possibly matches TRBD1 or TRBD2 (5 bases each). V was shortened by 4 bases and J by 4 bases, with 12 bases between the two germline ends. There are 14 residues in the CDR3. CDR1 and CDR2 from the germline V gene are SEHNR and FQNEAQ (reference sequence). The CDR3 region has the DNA TGTGCCAGCAGCTCGACGGGACGCCCAGATACGCAGTATTTT. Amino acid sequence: CASSSTGRPDTQYF.

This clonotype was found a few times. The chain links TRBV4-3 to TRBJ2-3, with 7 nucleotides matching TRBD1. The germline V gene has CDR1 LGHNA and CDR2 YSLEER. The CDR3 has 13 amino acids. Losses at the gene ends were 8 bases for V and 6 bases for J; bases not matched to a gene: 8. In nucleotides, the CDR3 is TGCGCCAGCCAGGGGGATTCTCGGGATACGCAGTATTTT. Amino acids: CASQGDSRDTQYF.

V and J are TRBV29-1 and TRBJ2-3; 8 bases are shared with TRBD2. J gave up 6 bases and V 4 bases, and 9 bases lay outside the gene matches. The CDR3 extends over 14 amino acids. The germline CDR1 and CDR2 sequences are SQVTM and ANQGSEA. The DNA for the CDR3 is TGCAGCGTTGCTCCCCGGGGGGGCCTCGATACGCAGTATTTT. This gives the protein CSVAPRGGLDTQYF.

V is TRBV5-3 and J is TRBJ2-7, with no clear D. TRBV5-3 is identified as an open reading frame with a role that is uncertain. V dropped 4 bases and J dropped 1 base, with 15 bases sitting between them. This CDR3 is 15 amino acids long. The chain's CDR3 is CARSPRPSKSYEQYV. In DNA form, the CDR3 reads TGTGCCAGAAGCCCCCGGCCCTCTAAATCCTACGAGCAGTACGTC.

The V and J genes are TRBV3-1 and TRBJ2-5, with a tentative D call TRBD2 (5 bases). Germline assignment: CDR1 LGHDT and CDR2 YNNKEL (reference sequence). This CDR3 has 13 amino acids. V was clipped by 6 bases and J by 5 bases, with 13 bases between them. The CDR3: CASSPLELETQYF. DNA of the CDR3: TGTGCCAGCAGTCCACTAGAGTTGGAGACCCAGTACTTC.

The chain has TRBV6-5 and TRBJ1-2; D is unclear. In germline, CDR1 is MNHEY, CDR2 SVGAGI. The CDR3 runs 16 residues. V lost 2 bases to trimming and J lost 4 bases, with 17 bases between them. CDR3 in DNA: TGTGCCAGCAGTTACAATCCCTCCATAGGGAGCTATGGCTACACCTTC. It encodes CASSYNPSIGSYGYTF.

This chain's CDR3 is CASSLMRRGDSPLHF. The CDR3 DNA reads TGTGCCAGCAGCTTAATGCGAAGGGGCGATTCACCCCTCCACTTT. The chain carries TRBV7-8 and TRBJ1-6, with D possibly TRBD1 on 5 matching bases. Looked up from germline, CDR1 is SGHVS and CDR2 is FQNEAQ. With 2 bases removed from V and 8 bases from J, the gap between germline ends came to 13 bases. This CDR3 is 15 amino acids long.

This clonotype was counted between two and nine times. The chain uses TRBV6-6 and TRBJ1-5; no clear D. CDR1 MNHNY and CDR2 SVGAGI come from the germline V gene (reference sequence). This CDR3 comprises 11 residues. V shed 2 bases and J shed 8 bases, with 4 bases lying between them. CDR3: CASSYGEPQHF. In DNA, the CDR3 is TGTGCCAGCAGTTACGGGGAGCCCCAGCATTTT.

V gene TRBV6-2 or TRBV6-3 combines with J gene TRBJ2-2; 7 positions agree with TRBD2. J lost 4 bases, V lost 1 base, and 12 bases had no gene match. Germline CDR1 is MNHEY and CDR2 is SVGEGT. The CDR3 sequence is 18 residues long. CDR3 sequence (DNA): TGTGCCAGCAGTTACTTCCTAGGGGAGGGTAAAGGCACCGGGGAGCTGTTTTTT. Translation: CASSYFLGEGKGTGELFF.

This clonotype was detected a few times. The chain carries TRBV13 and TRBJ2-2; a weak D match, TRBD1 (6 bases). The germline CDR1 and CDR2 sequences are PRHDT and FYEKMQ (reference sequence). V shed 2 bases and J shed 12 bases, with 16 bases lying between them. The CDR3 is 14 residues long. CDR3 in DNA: TGTGCCAGCAGCTTACAGGGGAGTCAGGGAAAGCTGTTTTTT. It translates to CASSLQGSQGKLFF.

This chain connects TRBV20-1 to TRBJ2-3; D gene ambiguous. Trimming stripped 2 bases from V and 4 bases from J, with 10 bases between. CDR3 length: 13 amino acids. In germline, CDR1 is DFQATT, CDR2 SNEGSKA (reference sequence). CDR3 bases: TGCAGTGCTAGAAGTCTAGGTGCAGATACGCAGTATTTT. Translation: CSARSLGADTQYF.

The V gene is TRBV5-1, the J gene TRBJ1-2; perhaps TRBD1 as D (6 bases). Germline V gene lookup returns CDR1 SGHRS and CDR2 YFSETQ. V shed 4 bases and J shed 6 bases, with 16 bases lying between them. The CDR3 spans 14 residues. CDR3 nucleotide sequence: TGCGCCAGCAGCGTAATGTCAGGGGAGGATGGCTACACCTTC. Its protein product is CASSVMSGEDGYTF.